This T cell receptor (beta chain) was captured in a study of blood T cell repertoires in COVID-19 (dated by TCRdb to the early 2020s). The study in broad terms: The collaborator samples originated in the United States, Italy and Spain and spanned the acute and convalescent phases of COVID-19. The dataset comprised deeply sampled blood TCRbeta repertoires from subjects exposed to, actively infected with, or recovered from COVID-19. Nearly every sample came with metadata listing a de-identified subject ID, COVID-19 status, age in years and sex. The repertoires were made available in a free public database intended to serve as a resource for research on the immune response to SARS-CoV-2. The material from the prospective study consisted of cDNA or gDNA derived from T cells, B-cell-depleted T cells, or PBMCs. The samples were drawn from two sources: the first 160 participants of the ongoing ImmuneRACE study, and 950 to 1,500 subjects contributed by 6 global collaborators. Where available, HLA class I and class II types were taken from metadata supplied by the sample provider and were not determined by assay-based typing.

Reading the germline V gene gives CDR1 SGHNT and CDR2 YENEEA. V is shortened by 1 base, J by 5 bases, and the region joining them spans 15 bases. The CDR3 sequence holds 15 residues, the cysteine and phenylalanine included. Only the CDR3 DNA is retained, 45 bases long and in frame from the first base. This clone has just a few counts. Its antigen is currently not known. Base qualities are missing; no much larger clone stands one base away. TCRbeta CDR3 regions were amplified from genomic DNA using the immunoSEQ Assay, a bias-controlled multiplex PCR. Under the source paper's analysis protocol: Within the assay, amplification of reference gene primers was used to estimate how many nucleated cells each sample contained. To quantify the absolute abundance of each unique TCRbeta CDR3 rearrangement, sequence reads were collapsed and filtered. For each sample, productive Simpson clonality was calculated as the square root of Simpson's diversity index over productive rearrangements. Entries here come from immuneACCESS through TCRdb and include only in-frame sequences with V and J called. Some clones fail to appear in such tables; in the studies checked, an unresolved V gene covers under half of the shortfall, and the cause of the remainder is unknown. V and J calls and clone size are copied from that table; D and trimming were computed from the DNA. The sample profile shows around 80,000 clones; over 80% of them were found once. Roughly 30% of the sample goes to the ten largest clones.

Each collaborating institution followed its own protocols to collect whole blood in K2EDTA tubes. For TCRbeta analysis, collaborators shipped samples in one of three forms: frozen whole blood, isolated PBMCs, or DNA extracted from either of those sample types. The study at large found these results: The amount of clinical and demographic metadata varied by source and participant and was provided uncurated.

The receptor was isolated from a woman of 80 years or more with acute or convalescent COVID-19. Sequenced: peripheral blood. The chain is made from TRBV11-3 and TRBJ2-7; TRBD2 might be the D gene, on 6 matching bases. In nucleotide form, the sequence is TGTGCCAGCAGCTTAGCCCGACGGGAGACACACGAGCAGTACTTC. It specifies CASSLARRETHEQYF.